The 9 T cell receptor beta chains given below trace back to one sample, sequenced in a study of cytomegalovirus exposure and HLA in healthy donors. The repertoire was sequenced with immunoSEQ multiplex PCR; TCRdb's copy has only in-frame clones and lacks some. This table holds some 210,000 clones, over 80% found once. The sequenced material came from PBMCs. The receptors originated from a woman between 18 and 29 years old in good health and CMV-seronegative.

This clone showed up many times. The chain uses TRBV28 and TRBJ1-5, with unresolved D. From germline, CDR1 is MDHEN and CDR2 SYDVKM. Trimming removed 10 bases from V and 2 bases from J, with 6 bases in between. This CDR3 spans 11 amino acids. As DNA, the CDR3 is TGTGCCACCAGCGGCAATCAGCCCCAGCATTTT. This codes for CATSGNQPQHF.

CDR3 nucleotide sequence: TGTGCCAGCTCACCAGAGTTACAGGGATTGAACACTGAAGCTTTCTTT. Amino acids: CASSPELQGLNTEAFF. The chain couples TRBV18 to TRBJ1-1, with D tentatively TRBD1 (6 bases). The CDR3 consists of 16 residues. V gave up 2 bases and J gave up 0 bases, with 13 bases separating them. Looked up from germline, CDR1 is KGHSH and CDR2 is LQKENI.

The chain combines TRBV14 with TRBJ2-1, with D hard to call. The CDR3 runs 16 residues. From germline, CDR1 is SGHDN and CDR2 FVKESK. Trimming took 3 bases from V and 0 from J, leaving 12 bases between them. The CDR3 loop reads CASSHGSGSSYNEQFF. As DNA, the CDR3 is TGTGCCAGCAGCCATGGCTCGGGTAGCTCCTACAATGAGCAGTTCTTC.

This clone was observed once. The chain joins TRBV30 to TRBJ1-2, with D unclear. The germline V gene encodes CDR1 GTSNPN and CDR2 SVGIG (reference sequence). Trimming pared 1 base from V and 2 bases from J, leaving 14 bases between. The CDR3 spans 15 residues. CDR3 protein: CAWSAARQWNYGYTF. Written as DNA, the CDR3 is TGTGCCTGGAGTGCCGCGAGGCAGTGGAACTATGGCTACACCTTC. Full variable domain (missing parts from reference TRBV30 and TRBJ1-2): SQTIHQWPATLVQPVGSPLSLECTVEGTSNPNLYWYRQAAGRGLQLLFYSVGIGQISSEVPQNLSASRPQDRQFILSSKKLLLSDSGFYLCAWSAARQWNYGYTFGSGTRLTVV.

The chain couples TRBV5-1 to TRBJ2-1, with D perhaps matching TRBD2 (5 bases). The CDR3 extends over 14 amino acids. V lost 1 base and J 10 bases, leaving 15 bases between the germline ends. Germline CDR1 is SGHRS and CDR2 is YFSETQ. The chain's CDR3 is CASSLPGTAGEQFF. The CDR3 nucleotides read TGCGCCAGCAGCTTGCCGGGAACCGCCGGGGAGCAGTTCTTC.

The genes are TRBV29-1 and TRBJ2-1; 7 positions agree with TRBD2. The germline V gene encodes CDR1 SQVTM and CDR2 ANQGSEA. With 4 bases clipped from V and 5 bases from J, the junction kept 17 bases outside the gene matches. This CDR3 is built from 17 residues. CDR3 protein: CSVAPMVRGMTNNEQFF. The CDR3 nucleotides are TGCAGCGTTGCCCCTATGGTGCGGGGGATGACAAACAATGAGCAGTTCTTC.

The genes are TRBV2 and TRBJ2-3; 7 bases are shared with TRBD1. CDR3 size: 14 residues. Germline values: CDR1 SNHLY, CDR2 FYNNEI. V trimming: 6 bases; J trimming: 5 bases; junction bases outside the gene matches: 8. CDR3 DNA sequence: TGTGCCAGCAGGGGGGACAGCTCAAAAGATACGCAGTATTTT. Amino acid sequence: CASRGDSSKDTQYF.

The chain recombines TRBV27 with TRBJ2-1; 8 bases agree with TRBD2. The V and J ends lost 8 bases and 4 bases, in that order; junction bases with no gene match: 13. The CDR3 length is 16 residues. Germline lookup yields CDR1 MNHEY and CDR2 SMNVEV (reference sequence). CDR3 sequence (DNA): TGTGCCAGCGCTCAGGCGGGAGGCCACAATTACAATGAGCAGTTCTTC. The encoded protein is CASAQAGGHNYNEQFF.

V gene TRBV27 combines with J gene TRBJ2-7, with 7 positions matching TRBD2. CDR3 size: 15 residues. The V and J ends lost 3 bases and 0 bases, in that order; junction bases with no gene match: 5. Germline V gives CDR1 MNHEY, CDR2 SMNVEV (reference sequence). CDR3 sequence reads: CASSFKRESSYEQYF. The CDR3 DNA reads as TGTGCCAGCAGTTTTAAGCGGGAATCCTCCTACGAGCAGTACTTC.